This entry lists 7 T cell receptor beta chains sequenced from one sample in a study of shared T cell receptors in the human thymus. Sequencing was performed with immunoSEQ multiplex PCR; in TCRdb, only in-frame clones are kept and a portion is missing. The table has some 760,000 clones, approximately 85% seen once. The data were also submitted as part of a second study, on human thymus T cells.

The specimen sequenced was thymocytes. All receptors derive from a girl under three years old with a congenital heart defect.

The rearrangement uses TRBV5-8 and TRBJ1-5, with a possible D match to TRBD1 (5 bases). The germline gives CDR1 SGHTS, CDR2 YDEGEE. CDR3 size: 15 residues. V shed 0 bases and J shed 6 bases, with 13 bases lying between them. This chain's CDR3 is CASSLDGSQGQPQHF. As DNA, the CDR3 is TGTGCCAGCAGCTTGGACGGATCCCAGGGTCAGCCCCAGCATTTT.

This clone has more than one count but fewer than ten. The chain carries TRBV28 and TRBJ1-5; TRBD1 aligns across 10 bases. This CDR3 contains 15 residues. V shed 6 bases and J 4 bases; nucleotides not matched to a gene: 6. Germline loops: CDR1 MDHEN, CDR2 SYDVKM. This CDR3 is CASSRDRGRNQPQHF. The CDR3 coding sequence is TGTGCCAGCAGCCGGGACAGGGGTCGGAATCAGCCCCAGCATTTT.

This clone was found once. The rearrangement links TRBV11-2 to TRBJ1-2, with 9 bases fitting TRBD1. Germline CDR1 and CDR2: SGHAT and FQNNGV. Trimming at V came to 4 bases and at J to 0 bases, leaving 12 bases not matched to a gene. CDR3 length equals 18 residues. The CDR3 nucleotides read TGTGCCAGCAGCTCCGACCTAGGACAGGGGAGTTCTAACTATGGCTACACCTTC. This encodes CASSSDLGQGSSNYGYTF. The full variable domain, completed using reference TRBV11-2 and TRBJ1-2, is EAGVAQSPRYKIIEKRQSVAFWCNPISGHATLYWYQQILGQGPKLLIQFQNNGVVDDSQLPKDRFSAERLKGVDSTLKIQPAKLEDSAVYLCASSSDLGQGSSNYGYTFGSGTRLTVV.

In this sample, this clone turned up a few times. The gene calls are TRBV6-1 and TRBJ2-1, with D possibly being TRBD1 (6 bases). The CDR3 loop spans 13 amino acids. Trimming took off 6 bases at V and 3 bases at J, with 9 bases between the two ends. Looked up from germline, CDR1 is MNHNS and CDR2 is SASEGT. Here the CDR3 reads CASRGDNYNEQFF. The CDR3 DNA reads TGTGCCAGCAGAGGGGACAACTACAATGAGCAGTTCTTC.

The chain uses TRBV27 and TRBJ1-1, with D perhaps TRBD1 (6 bases). The germline V gene has CDR1 MNHEY and CDR2 SMNVEV (reference sequence). V was trimmed by 1 base and J by 7 bases, leaving 10 bases between them. This CDR3 region has 13 residues. The CDR3 DNA reads as TGTGCCAGCAGTTTATTAGGGGGAGTTGAAGCTTTCTTT. Its protein is CASSLLGGVEAFF.

J is TRBJ1-4 and V is TRBV27; D perhaps matches TRBD1 (5 bases). Germline V CDR1 and CDR2: MNHEY, SMNVEV (reference sequence). The CDR3 covers 17 residues. V was clipped by 5 bases and J by 1 base, with 17 bases between them. The DNA for the CDR3 is TGTGCCAGCAGTCCCCGGCCCTCCAGGGAAACTAATGAAAAACTGTTTTTT. The encoded protein is CASSPRPSRETNEKLFF.

The chain combines TRBV4-1 with TRBJ1-2; D unclear. CDR3 length equals 16 residues. CDR1 MGHRA and CDR2 YSYEKL come from the germline V gene. V lost 0 bases, J lost 3 bases, and 14 bases lay in between. Written as DNA, the CDR3 is TGCGCCAGCAGCCAAGAAGGTAAATCTAGTGACTATGGCTACACCTTC. Its translation: CASSQEGKSSDYGYTF.